The T cell receptor (beta chain) under discussion was sequenced for a study of sequential checkpoint blockade in melanoma (dated by TCRdb to the late 2010s). General notes on the study: Patients were randomized 1:1 to first-line nivolumab followed by ipilimumab (arm A) or ipilimumab followed by nivolumab (arm B). DNA from more than 75 melanoma tumor samples collected before treatment underwent TCRbeta immunosequencing. About 75% of the matched tumor biopsy pairs taken before and after treatment were from the same lesion. For approximately 20 patients, matched tumor biopsies were taken both before treatment and at week 13, after single-agent nivolumab (arm A) or ipilimumab (arm B). Both trial sequences were followed by maintenance nivolumab.

The CDR3 runs 13 amino acids, cysteine and phenylalanine included. The DNA shown is the 39-base CDR3, in frame from base 1. V drops 4 bases and J drops 4 bases, leaving 11 bases in between. The germline V gene supplies CDR1 KGHSH and CDR2 LQKENI. On this clone: Its antigen is currently not known. No base quality information exists; no much larger clone differs at one position.

Explained via the paper, the treatment or condition label denotes: randomized to nivolumab then ipilimumab (arm A) or the reverse (arm B). Prior DNA-damaging chemotherapy had not been received by any trial patient. Samples were obtained from patients with melanoma enrolled in CheckMate 064, a randomized, open-label phase II trial of sequential checkpoint blockade. Tumor TCR sequencing used genomic DNA from formalin-fixed paraffin-embedded (FFPE) tissue samples. The immunoSEQ Assay was used to immunosequence TCRbeta CDR3 regions from genomic DNA. Genomic DNA was amplified by bias-controlled multiplex PCR before high-throughput sequencing. The original pipeline was this. To quantify the absolute abundance of each unique TCRbeta CDR3 region, the sequences were collapsed and filtered. Clonality, defined as 1 minus Pielou's evenness, was calculated using only productive rearrangements. Tumor T-cell fraction was computed by normalizing TCRbeta template counts to usable DNA, estimated from several housekeeping genes. Clones with significantly greater frequencies in on-treatment versus baseline samples were identified using a previously published method. The table comes from immuneACCESS by way of TCRdb, which keeps in-frame sequences with V and J called. Part of the clones is missing from these tables; in studies checked, under half for an unresolved V gene and the rest for unknown reasons. V, J and clone size are those of that table, while D and trimming were read from the DNA. The sample records 3,800 or so clones, approximately 33% of which are singletons. The ten largest clones add up to approximately 30% of the sample.

Results and caveats for the whole study, not just this receptor: Patients whose tumor T-cell fraction and clonality increased by week 13 were about 30 times more likely to achieve clinical benefit. Tumor T-cell fraction and clonality were found to correlate with PD-L1 staining and CD8+ T-cell counts but not with mutational load. The model for predicting response that combines TCR metrics with mutation burden needs to be validated in larger, independent patient cohorts. Small sample sizes and reduced statistical power limited the within-arm analyses of tumor T-cell fraction. Among patients in arm A, the nivolumab-first arm, pretreatment tumor TIL clonality was associated with response (P = .04).

Sequencing used tumor tissue (inferred from file names), obtained from a patient given nivolumab and ipilimumab in sequence. The receptor was isolated from a human donor with melanoma. The rearrangement joined TRBV18 to TRBJ2-7; a tentative D match to TRBD2 spans 5 bases. CDR3 protein: CASSLVAKYEQYF. The DNA is TGTGCCAGCTCACTGGTAGCGAAATACGAGCAGTACTTC. Extended through the reference TRBV18 and TRBJ2-7 proteins, this CDR3 yields the full variable domain: NAGVMQNPRHLVRRRGQEARLRCSPMKGHSHVYWYRQLPEEGLKFMVYLQKENIIDESGMPKERFSAEFPKEGPSILRIQQVVRGDSAAYFCASSLVAKYEQYFGPGTRLTVT.